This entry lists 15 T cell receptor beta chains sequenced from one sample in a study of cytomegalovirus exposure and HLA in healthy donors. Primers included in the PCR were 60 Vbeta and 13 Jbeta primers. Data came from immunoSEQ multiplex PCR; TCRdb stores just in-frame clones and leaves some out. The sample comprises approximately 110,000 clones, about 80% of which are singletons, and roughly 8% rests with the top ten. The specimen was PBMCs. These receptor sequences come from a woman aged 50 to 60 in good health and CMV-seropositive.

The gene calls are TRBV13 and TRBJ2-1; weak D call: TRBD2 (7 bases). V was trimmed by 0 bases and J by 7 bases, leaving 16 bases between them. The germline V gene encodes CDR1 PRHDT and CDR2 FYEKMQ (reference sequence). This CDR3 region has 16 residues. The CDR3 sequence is CASSLGSGGALNEQFF. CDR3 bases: TGTGCCAGCAGCTTAGGAAGTGGGGGGGCCTTAAATGAGCAGTTCTTC. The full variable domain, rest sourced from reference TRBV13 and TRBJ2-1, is AAGVIQSPRHLIKEKRETATLKCYPIPRHDTVYWYQQGPGQDPQFLISFYEKMQSDKGSIPDRFSAQQFSDYHSELNMSSLELGDSALYFCASSLGSGGALNEQFFGPGTRLTVL.

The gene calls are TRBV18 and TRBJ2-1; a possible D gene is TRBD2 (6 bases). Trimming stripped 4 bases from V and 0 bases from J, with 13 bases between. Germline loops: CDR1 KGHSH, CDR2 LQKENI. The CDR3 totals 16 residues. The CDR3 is CASSLYSGVSYNEQFF. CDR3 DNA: TGTGCCAGCTCACTCTATAGCGGAGTCTCCTACAATGAGCAGTTCTTC.

Here the CDR3 reads CASSRQGQLPYGYTF. As DNA, the CDR3 is TGTGCCAGCAGCCGGCAGGGACAGCTTCCCTATGGCTACACCTTC. The chain couples TRBV5-6 to TRBJ1-2; TRBD1 matches at 7 bases. Germline-derived CDR1 and CDR2 are SGHDT and YYEEEE. V trimming: 4 bases; J trimming: 4 bases; junction bases outside the gene matches: 10. The CDR3 spans 15 residues.

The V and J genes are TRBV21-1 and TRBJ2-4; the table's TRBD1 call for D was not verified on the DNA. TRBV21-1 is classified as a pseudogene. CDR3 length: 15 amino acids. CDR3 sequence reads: CASSIDRGPKNSQYF. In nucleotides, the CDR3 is TGTGCCAGCAGCATCGACAGGGGGCCCAAAAACAGTCAGTACTTC.

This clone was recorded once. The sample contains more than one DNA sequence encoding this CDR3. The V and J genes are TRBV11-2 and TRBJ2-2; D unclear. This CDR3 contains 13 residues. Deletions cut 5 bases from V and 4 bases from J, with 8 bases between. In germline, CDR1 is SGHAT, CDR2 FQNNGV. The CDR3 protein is CASSLRGTGELFF. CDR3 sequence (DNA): TGTGCCAGCAGCCTCCGAGGCACCGGGGAGCTGTTTTTT.

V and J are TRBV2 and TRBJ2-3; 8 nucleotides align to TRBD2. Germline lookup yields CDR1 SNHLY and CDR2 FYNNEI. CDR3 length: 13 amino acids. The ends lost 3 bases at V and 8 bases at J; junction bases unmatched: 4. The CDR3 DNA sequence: TGTGCCAGCAGTGATGAGGCGGGGGGTACGCAGTATTTT. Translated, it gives CASSDEAGGTQYF.

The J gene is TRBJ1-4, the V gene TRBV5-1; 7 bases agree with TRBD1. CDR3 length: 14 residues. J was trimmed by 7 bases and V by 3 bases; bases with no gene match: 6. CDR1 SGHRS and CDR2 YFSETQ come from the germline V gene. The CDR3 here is CASSSSGGSEKLFF. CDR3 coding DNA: TGCGCCAGCAGCTCCTCAGGGGGGAGTGAAAAACTGTTTTTT.

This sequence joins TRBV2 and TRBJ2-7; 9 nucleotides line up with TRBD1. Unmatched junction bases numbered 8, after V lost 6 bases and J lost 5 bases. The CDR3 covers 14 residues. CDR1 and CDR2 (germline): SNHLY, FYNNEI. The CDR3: CASRSGTGRDEQYF. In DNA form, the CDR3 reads TGTGCCAGCAGGTCCGGGACAGGGAGGGACGAGCAGTACTTC.

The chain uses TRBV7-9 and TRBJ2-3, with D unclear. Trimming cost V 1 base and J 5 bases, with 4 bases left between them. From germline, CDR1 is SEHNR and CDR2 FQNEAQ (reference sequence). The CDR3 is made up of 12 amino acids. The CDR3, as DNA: TGTGCCAGCAGCTTAGACAAAGATACGCAGTATTTT. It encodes CASSLDKDTQYF.

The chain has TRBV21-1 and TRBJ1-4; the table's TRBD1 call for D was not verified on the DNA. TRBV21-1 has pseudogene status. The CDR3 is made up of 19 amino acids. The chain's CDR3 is CASSAQRGRQGPRGEKLFF. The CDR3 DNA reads TGTGCCAGCAGCGCTCAAAGGGGGAGACAGGGGCCGCGGGGTGAAAAACTGTTTTTT.

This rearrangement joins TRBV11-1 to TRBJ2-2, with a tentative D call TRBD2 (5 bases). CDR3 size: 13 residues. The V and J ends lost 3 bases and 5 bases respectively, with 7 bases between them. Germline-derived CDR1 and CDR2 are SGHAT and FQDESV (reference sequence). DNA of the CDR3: TGTGCCAGCAGCTTTTCGGGGACCGGGGAGCTGTTTTTT. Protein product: CASSFSGTGELFF.

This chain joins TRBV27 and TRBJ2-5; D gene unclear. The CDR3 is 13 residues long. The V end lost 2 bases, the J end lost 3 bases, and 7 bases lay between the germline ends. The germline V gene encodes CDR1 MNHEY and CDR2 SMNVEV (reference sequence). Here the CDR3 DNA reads TGTGCCAGCAGTTTAAGGCTAGAAGAGACCCAGTACTTC. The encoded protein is CASSLRLEETQYF.

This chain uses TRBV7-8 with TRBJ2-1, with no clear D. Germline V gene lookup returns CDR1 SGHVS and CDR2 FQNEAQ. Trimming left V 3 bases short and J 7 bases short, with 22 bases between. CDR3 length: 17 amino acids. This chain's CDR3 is CASSFSSYHQFGNEQFF. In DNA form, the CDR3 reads TGTGCCAGCAGCTTCTCATCCTACCACCAATTTGGTAATGAGCAGTTCTTC.

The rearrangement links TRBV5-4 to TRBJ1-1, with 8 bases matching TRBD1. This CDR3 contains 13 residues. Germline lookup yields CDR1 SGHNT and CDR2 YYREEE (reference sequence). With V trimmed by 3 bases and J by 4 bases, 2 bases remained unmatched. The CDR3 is CASSSTGGTEAFF. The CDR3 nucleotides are TGTGCCAGCAGCTCCACAGGGGGCACTGAAGCTTTCTTT. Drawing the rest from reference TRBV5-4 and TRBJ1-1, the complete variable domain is ETGVTQSPTHLIKTRGQQVTLRCSSQSGHNTVSWYQQALGQGPQFIFQYYREEENGRGNFPPRFSGLQFPNYSSELNVNALELDDSALYLCASSSTGGTEAFFGQGTRLTVV.

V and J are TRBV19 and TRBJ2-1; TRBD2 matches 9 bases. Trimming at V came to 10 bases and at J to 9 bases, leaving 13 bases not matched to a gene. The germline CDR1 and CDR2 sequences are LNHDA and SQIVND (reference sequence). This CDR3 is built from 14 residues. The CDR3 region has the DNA TGTGCCACCGAAGGTCTAGCGGGGTGGAGTGAGCAGTTCTTC. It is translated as CATEGLAGWSEQFF.